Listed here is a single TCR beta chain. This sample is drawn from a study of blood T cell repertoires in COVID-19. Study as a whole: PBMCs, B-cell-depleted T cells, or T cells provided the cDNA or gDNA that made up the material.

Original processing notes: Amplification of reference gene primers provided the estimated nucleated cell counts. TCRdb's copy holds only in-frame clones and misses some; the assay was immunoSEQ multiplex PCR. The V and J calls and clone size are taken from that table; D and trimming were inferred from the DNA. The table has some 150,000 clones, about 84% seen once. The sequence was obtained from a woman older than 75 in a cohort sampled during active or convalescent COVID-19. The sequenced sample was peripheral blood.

CDR3 nucleotides: TGCGCCAGCAGCCAAGATCGAATCCCAGGGGGCTACACCTTC. This codes for CASSQDRIPGGYTF. The chain links TRBV4-3 to TRBJ1-2; possibly TRBD1 for D (5 bases). With 0 bases removed from V and 8 bases from J, the gap between germline ends came to 13 bases. The CDR3 contains 14 residues. Germline V gene data show CDR1 as LGHNA and CDR2 as YSLEER.